A single T cell receptor (beta chain) is shown here with its context. Germline V CDR1 and CDR2: SQVTM, ANQGSEA. The CDR3 has 14 residues. Trimming took off 5 bases at V and 0 bases at J, with 8 bases between the two ends. The data originate from a study of blood T cell repertoires in COVID-19. Background on the study: T cells, B-cell-depleted T cells, or PBMCs supplied cDNA or gDNA.

In the authors' workflow: Amplifying reference gene primers gave estimates of nucleated cell counts. Clones were read by immunoSEQ multiplex PCR, and TCRdb kept only the in-frame ones, dropping some. That table gives V, J and clone size, and the DNA gave D and trimming. The sample carries some 140,000 clones, about 90% recorded once. The TCR comes from a man aged 50 to 59 with acute or convalescent COVID-19. This chain connects TRBV29-1 to TRBJ2-6, with D unclear. Sequenced material: peripheral blood. The CDR3 DNA is TGCAGCGTTCAGACAACCTCTGGGGCCAACGTCCTGACTTTC. Protein product: CSVQTTSGANVLTF. Together with reference TRBV29-1 and TRBJ2-6, the CDR3 gives the full variable domain: SAVISQKPSRDICQRGTSLTIQCQVDSQVTMMFWYRQQPGQSLTLIATANQGSEATYESGFVIDKFPISRPNLTFSTLTVSNMSPEDSSIYLCSVQTTSGANVLTFGAGSRLTVL.